This T cell receptor (beta chain) was captured in a study of T-cell reconstitution after alpha-beta-depleted transplantation in children. Study-wide findings and caveats: At the one-year point after transplant, T-cell counts and TCRbeta diversity were found to come mostly from T cells that had been newly produced. Reportedly, roughly two months post-transplant, alpha-beta T cells arose from several hundred expanded graft clones.

Unique molecular identifiers tagged the TCRbeta library. TCRdb re-called the PCR reads through MiXCR, storing one row per CDR3 protein. The sample lists 400,000 to 450,000 distinct CDR3 sequences; 43% were seen once. This CDR3 is 16 amino acids long. V trimming: 6 bases; J trimming: 7 bases; junction bases outside the gene matches: 11. This clonotype was detected many times. The antigen is undetermined. Specimen: PBMCs, collected before TCRalphabeta/CD19-depleted stem cell transplant. The rearrangement uses TRBV12-3 or TRBV12-4 and TRBJ2-1; TRBD2 aligns across 11 bases. This TCR came from a girl under 10 years old with aplastic anemia, due to receive a stem cell transplant. CDR3 sequence: CASSHTLAGARNEQFF. In nucleotides, the CDR3 is TGTGCCAGCAGCCATACACTAGCGGGAGCTAGAAATGAGCAGTTCTTC.